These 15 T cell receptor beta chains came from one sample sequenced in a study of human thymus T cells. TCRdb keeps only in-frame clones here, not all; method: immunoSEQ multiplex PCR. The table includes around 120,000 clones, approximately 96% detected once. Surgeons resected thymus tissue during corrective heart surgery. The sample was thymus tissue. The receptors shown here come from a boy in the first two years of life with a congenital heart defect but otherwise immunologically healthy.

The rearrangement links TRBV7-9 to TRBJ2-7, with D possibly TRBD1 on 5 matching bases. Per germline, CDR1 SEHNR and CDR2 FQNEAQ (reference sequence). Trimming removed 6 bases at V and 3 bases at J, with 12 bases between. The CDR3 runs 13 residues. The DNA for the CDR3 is TGTGCCAGCAGGGTCTTAGGGGTCTACGAGCAGTACTTC. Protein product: CASRVLGVYEQYF.

DNA of the CDR3: TGTGCCAGCAGTGAGTGGAGCACAGATACGCAGTATTTT. It is translated as CASSEWSTDTQYF. The chain links TRBV2 to TRBJ2-3; D is undetermined. The CDR3 sequence is 13 residues long. Deletions cut 3 bases from V and 0 bases from J, with 4 bases between. The germline V gene encodes CDR1 SNHLY and CDR2 FYNNEI.

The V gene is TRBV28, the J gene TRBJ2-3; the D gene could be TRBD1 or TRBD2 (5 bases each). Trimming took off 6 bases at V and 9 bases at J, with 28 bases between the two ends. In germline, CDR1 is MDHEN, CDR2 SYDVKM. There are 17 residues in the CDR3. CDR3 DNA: TGTGCCAGCAGCCCGCACCGGGACCCCAGGGTCGGAGGCACGCAGTATTTT. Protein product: CASSPHRDPRVGGTQYF. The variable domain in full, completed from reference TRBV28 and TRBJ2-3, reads DVKVTQSSRYLVKRTGEKVFLECVQDMDHENMFWYRQDPGLGLRLIYFSYDVKMKEKGDIPEGYSVSREKKERFSLILESASTNQTSMYLCASSPHRDPRVGGTQYFGPGTRLTVL.

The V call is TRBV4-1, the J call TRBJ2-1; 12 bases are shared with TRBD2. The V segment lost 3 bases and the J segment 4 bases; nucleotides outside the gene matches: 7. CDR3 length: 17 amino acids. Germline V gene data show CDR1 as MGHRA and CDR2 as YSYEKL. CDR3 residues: CASSQVTSGGGYNEQFF. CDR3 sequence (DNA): TGCGCCAGCAGCCAGGTGACTAGCGGGGGTGGTTACAATGAGCAGTTCTTC.

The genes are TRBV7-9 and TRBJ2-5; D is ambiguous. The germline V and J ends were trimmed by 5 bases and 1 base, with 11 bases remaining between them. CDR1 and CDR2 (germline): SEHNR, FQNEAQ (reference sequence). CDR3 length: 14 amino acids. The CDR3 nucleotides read TGTGCCAGCAGCGCCCGACTGCCCCAAGAGACCCAGTACTTC. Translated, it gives CASSARLPQETQYF.

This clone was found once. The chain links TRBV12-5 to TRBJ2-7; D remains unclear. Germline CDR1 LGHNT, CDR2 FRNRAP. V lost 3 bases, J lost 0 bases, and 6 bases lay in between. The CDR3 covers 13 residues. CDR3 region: CASGFPLSYEQYF. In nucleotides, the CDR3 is TGTGCTAGTGGTTTCCCACTCTCCTACGAGCAGTACTTC.

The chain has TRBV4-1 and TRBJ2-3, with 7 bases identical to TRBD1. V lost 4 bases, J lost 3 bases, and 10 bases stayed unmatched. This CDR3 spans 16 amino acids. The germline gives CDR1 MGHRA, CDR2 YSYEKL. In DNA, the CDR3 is TGCGCCAGCAGCCGAACAGGGGCGGATGGGACAGATACGCAGTATTTT. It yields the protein CASSRTGADGTDTQYF.

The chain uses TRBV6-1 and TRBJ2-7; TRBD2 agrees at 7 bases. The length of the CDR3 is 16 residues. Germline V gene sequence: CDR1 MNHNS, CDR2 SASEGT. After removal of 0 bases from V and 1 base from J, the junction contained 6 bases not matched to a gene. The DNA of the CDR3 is TGTGCCAGCAGTGAAGCCCCAGCGGGGATTTCCTACGAGCAGTACTTC. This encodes CASSEAPAGISYEQYF.

In nucleotides, the CDR3 is TGTGCCAGCATGACCGGGACTAGGGACTCCGAGCAGTACTTC. It encodes CASMTGTRDSEQYF. The V gene is TRBV6-1, the J gene TRBJ2-7, with TRBD2 matching over 8 bases. This CDR3 comprises 14 residues. V lost 7 bases, J lost 6 bases, and 11 bases stayed unmatched. The V gene's germline CDR1 is MNHNS and CDR2 SASEGT.

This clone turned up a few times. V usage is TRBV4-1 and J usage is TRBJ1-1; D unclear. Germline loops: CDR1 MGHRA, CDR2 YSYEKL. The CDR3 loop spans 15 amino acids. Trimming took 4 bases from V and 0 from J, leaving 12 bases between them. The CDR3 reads CASSLGATLNTEAFF. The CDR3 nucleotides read TGCGCCAGCAGCCTAGGAGCAACTTTGAACACTGAAGCTTTCTTT.

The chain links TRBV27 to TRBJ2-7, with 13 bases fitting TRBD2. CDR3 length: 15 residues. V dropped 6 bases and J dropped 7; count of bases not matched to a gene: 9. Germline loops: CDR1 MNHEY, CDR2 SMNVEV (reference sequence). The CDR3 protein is CASSQLAGGLREQYF. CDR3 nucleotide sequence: TGTGCCAGCAGCCAACTAGCGGGGGGGCTTAGAGAGCAGTACTTC.

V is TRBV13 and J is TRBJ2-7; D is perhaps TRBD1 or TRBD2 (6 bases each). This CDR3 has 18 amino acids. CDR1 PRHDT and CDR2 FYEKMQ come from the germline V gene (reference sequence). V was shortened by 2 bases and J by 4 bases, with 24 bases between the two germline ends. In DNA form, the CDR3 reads TGTGCCAGCAGCTTAACCCGGGTGGGGGGCGCCGAATGGTACGAGCAGTACTTC. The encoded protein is CASSLTRVGGAEWYEQYF.

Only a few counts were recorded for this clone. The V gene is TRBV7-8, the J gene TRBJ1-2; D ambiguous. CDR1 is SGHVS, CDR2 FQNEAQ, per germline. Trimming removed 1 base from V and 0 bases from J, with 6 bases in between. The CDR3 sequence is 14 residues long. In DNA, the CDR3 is TGTGCCAGCAGCTTAGGGCCCCCTAACTATGGCTACACCTTC. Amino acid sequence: CASSLGPPNYGYTF. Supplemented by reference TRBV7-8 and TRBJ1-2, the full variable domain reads GAGVSQSPRYKVAKRGQDVALRCDPISGHVSLFWYQQALGQGPEFLTYFQNEAQLDKSGLPSDRFFAERPEGSVSTLKIQRTQQEDSAVYLCASSLGPPNYGYTFGSGTRLTVV.

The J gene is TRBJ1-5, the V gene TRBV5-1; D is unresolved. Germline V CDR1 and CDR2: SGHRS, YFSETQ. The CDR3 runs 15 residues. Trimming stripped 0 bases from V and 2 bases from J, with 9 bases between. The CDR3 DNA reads TGCGCCAGCAGCTTGGATCCGATGGGCAATCAGCCCCAGCATTTT. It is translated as CASSLDPMGNQPQHF.

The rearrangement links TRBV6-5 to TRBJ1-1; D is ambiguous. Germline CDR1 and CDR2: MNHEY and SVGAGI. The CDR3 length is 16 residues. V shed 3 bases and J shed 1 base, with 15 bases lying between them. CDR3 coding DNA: TGTGCCAGCAGTTATGCTGGAGGATGGGGGAACACTGAAGCTTTCTTT. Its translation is CASSYAGGWGNTEAFF.